This T cell receptor (beta chain) came from a study of blood T cells in healthy people across ages. Study in general: Template switching captured about one barcoded beta molecule per two T cells.

Concerning this clonotype: Antigen specificity is unknown.

CDR1 is SGHRS and CDR2 is YFSETQ in the germline V gene. The CDR3 consists of 17 residues. J gave up 4 bases and V 4 bases, and 8 bases lay outside the gene matches. General study findings and limits: Shifts in expanded clonotypes may have been confounded by donor CMV status, which was unknown.

It was with a sample-barcoded 5' primer and a J-beta primer mix that a second PCR of roughly 6 to 11 cycles was run. Every sample produced at least 2.5 million CDR3-containing paired-end reads. TCRdb itself ran the 5' RACE reads through MiXCR, one entry per CDR3 protein. Of hundreds of thousands of distinct CDR3 sequences listed, over 45% are singletons. V usage is TRBV5-1 and J usage is TRBJ2-3; TRBD2 matches at 14 bases. The source is a woman in her fifties or sixties in good health. Source material: blood. CDR3 bases: TGCGCCAGCAGCCTCGGACTAGCGGGAGGTGTCTCAGATACGCAGTATTTT. Protein sequence: CASSLGLAGGVSDTQYF.